This TCR beta chain was recovered during a study of STAT5B mutations in CD4+ large granular lymphocyte leukemia (dated by TCRdb to between 2021 and 2024). The study in broad terms: Among healthy controls, the CDR3 'QG' motif was associated with a particular HLA allele. Flow cytometry on FACSCanto II or FACSVerse showed that the purified fractions were more than 95% pure among lymphocytes. The study compared the TCRbeta repertoires of patients with CD4+ T-cell large granular lymphocyte leukemia against those of healthy blood donors.

The immunoSEQ assay at survey resolution was applied to genomic DNA for sequencing of TCRbeta rearrangements. Per the original workflow: In the TCR sequencing data, the smallest productive clonotype frequency that could be detected was 2.59 x 10-5. Analyses included only productive TCRbeta rearrangements, meaning complete and in-frame sequences. Sample clonality was computed as Simpson clonality in the immunoSEQ Analyzer version 3.0. Clones were categorized by frequency as very rare, small, medium, large (1-20%) or hyperexpanded (>20%). Generation probabilities were estimated with OLGA 1.2.3, V-gene circos plots were made with VDJtools, specificities were searched in VDJdb, and CDR3 motifs were identified with GLIPH. The table comes from immuneACCESS by way of TCRdb, which keeps in-frame sequences with V and J called. Part of the clones is missing from these tables; in studies checked, under half for an unresolved V gene and the rest for unknown reasons. The V and J calls and clone size come from that table; D and trimming were worked out from the DNA. A total of under 40,000 clones appear in this sample, around 82% of them only once. The leading ten clones occupy around 2.1% of the sample.

What the research found in general, with its limitations: The data were not HLA-matched, and the higher clonality in CD4+ T-LGLL than in CD8+ T-LGLL could be due to the relatively small sample size. The main leukemic clonotypes were found to be private to each patient, although about a quarter of the main leukemic clonotypes were detected at low frequency in the non-leukemic repertoires of other patients. Enrichment of TRBV06-family usage was observed among the top patient clones (8/27) relative to healthy controls (2/35). CD4-sorted patient repertoires appeared more clonal than healthy CD4+ repertoires, and this difference persisted after removing the putative leukemic clones.

From the cysteine up to the phenylalanine, the CDR3 has a length of 13 residues. Only the CDR3 portion is preserved as DNA: 39 bases, with reading frame beginning at the first base. According to the germline V gene, CDR1 reads SGHTA and CDR2 reads FQGNSA. The germline V and J ends show losses of 5 bases and 6 bases respectively, and no gene match explains 3 bases of the junction. The healthy controls were over 30 blood donors, and the buffy coats of these donors were supplied by the Finnish Red Cross blood service. All TCR-sequenced material derived from peripheral blood: patient blood samples and healthy donor buffy coats. Ficoll-Hypaque gradient centrifugation was used to isolate peripheral blood mononuclear cells. CD4+ cells were magnetically purified from the buffy coats of healthy controls. Genomic DNA was extracted using the Gentra Puregene Cell and Tissue kit, and a Qubit 2.0 fluorometer was used to quantify it.

In the case of this clone: Its cognate antigen has yet to be identified. Base quality data are lacking; no much larger clone is found one base away.

Recombination joined TRBV7-2 with TRBJ1-5, with 8 junctional bases fitting TRBD1. The sequence derives from a human donor in good health. Sequenced material: CD4+ T cells from blood buffy coats. The CDR3 sequence is CASSLDRGQPQHF. The nucleotide sequence is TGTGCCAGCAGCCTTGACAGGGGTCAGCCCCAGCATTTT.